These 15 T cell receptor beta chains came from one sample sequenced in a study of OX40 agonist ivuxolimab in advanced cancers. Repertoires were generated with immunoSEQ multiplex PCR, while TCRdb's copy carries only in-frame clones and drops some. This table holds 60,000 to 90,000 clones, about 84% found once. The sequenced sample was CD4+ or CD8+ T cells sorted from blood, obtained in a trial of the OX40 agonist ivuxolimab. These receptors were obtained from an adult with an advanced solid tumor such as melanoma, head and neck, liver or kidney cancer.

The chain carries TRBV11-2 and TRBJ2-7, with TRBD2 identical over 7 bases. J was trimmed by 7 bases and V by 2 bases; bases with no gene match: 11. The germline V gene encodes CDR1 SGHAT and CDR2 FQNNGV. This CDR3 region has 15 residues. The CDR3 loop is CASSLPSGATGEQYF. Written as DNA, the CDR3 is TGTGCCAGCAGCTTACCTAGCGGAGCGACGGGGGAGCAGTACTTC.

This chain connects TRBV7-2 to TRBJ2-7; 8 positions agree with TRBD2. V gave up 1 base and J gave up 2 bases; unmatched junction bases: 10. The germline CDR1 and CDR2 sequences are SGHTA and FQGNSA. This CDR3 has 17 amino acids. The CDR3 loop reads CASSLESAGGGAYEQYF. CDR3 DNA sequence: TGTGCCAGCAGCTTAGAATCGGCGGGAGGTGGGGCCTACGAGCAGTACTTC.

The DNA of the CDR3 is TGTGCCAGCAGCCGGTGGGAGATTGCAGATACGCAGTATTTT. As protein: CASSRWEIADTQYF. The V call is TRBV14, the J call TRBJ2-3; a possible D gene is TRBD2 (5 bases). The CDR3 sequence is 14 residues long. V dropped 4 bases and J dropped 4 bases, with 12 bases sitting between them. Germline CDR1 reads SGHDN; CDR2 reads FVKESK.

The chain couples TRBV15 to TRBJ1-5; D gene ambiguous. V lost 0 bases, J lost 4 bases, and 13 bases lay in between. This CDR3 has 16 residues. Germline V lookup: CDR1 LNHNV, CDR2 YYDKDF (reference sequence). This chain's CDR3 is CATSRDRSRKNQPQHF. The DNA for the CDR3 is TGTGCCACCAGCAGAGATCGAAGTAGGAAAAATCAGCCCCAGCATTTT.

In nucleotides, the CDR3 is TGTGCCAGCATTTCCCAGGGGCTCTATAATTCACCCCTCCACTTT. It encodes CASISQGLYNSPLHF. The chain employs TRBV6-1 and TRBJ1-6, with a possible D match to TRBD1 (6 bases). The CDR3 has 15 amino acids. Germline V lookup: CDR1 MNHNS, CDR2 SASEGT. V lost 7 bases, J lost 3 bases, and 13 bases lay in between.

The rearrangement joins TRBV30 to TRBJ1-2, with D unresolved. Per germline, CDR1 GTSNPN and CDR2 SVGIG (reference sequence). This CDR3 comprises 13 residues. Trimming took off 3 bases at V and 4 bases at J, with 12 bases between the two ends. CDR3 region: CAWRLSNSYGYTF. CDR3 DNA sequence: TGTGCCTGGAGGTTATCAAATTCCTATGGCTACACCTTC.

The CDR3 DNA follows: TGTGCCTGGACCGCAGGGGCCTATGGCTACACCTTC. Translating it yields CAWTAGAYGYTF. The V call is TRBV30, the J call TRBJ1-2; tentatively, D is TRBD1 (6 bases). This CDR3 is 12 amino acids long. Germline CDR1 and CDR2: GTSNPN and SVGIG (reference sequence). V was trimmed by 4 bases and J by 4 bases, leaving 10 bases between them.

This chain connects TRBV5-1 to TRBJ2-1; 7 bases match TRBD2. This CDR3 comprises 17 residues. The germline CDR1 and CDR2 sequences are SGHRS and YFSETQ. Unmatched junction bases numbered 13, after V lost 0 bases and J lost 7 bases. The CDR3 DNA reads TGCGCCAGCAGCTTGGCGCCTGGGGCGGGAGTAAAGAATGAGCAGTTCTTC. It yields the protein CASSLAPGAGVKNEQFF.

The V call is TRBV21-1, the J call TRBJ2-7; the DNA was not used to check the table's D call, TRBD2. TRBV21-1 is given as a pseudogene. The CDR3 runs to 11 residues. In nucleotides, the CDR3 is TGTGCCAGCATGGGTCCGACTGAGCAGTACGTC. It encodes CASMGPTEQYV.

This clone was counted between two and nine times. The genes are TRBV2 and TRBJ1-1, with TRBD1 as a possible D gene (6 bases). V lost 11 bases to trimming and J lost 0 bases, with 10 bases between them. This CDR3 spans 12 amino acids. Germline V gives CDR1 SNHLY, CDR2 FYNNEI. The CDR3 nucleotides read TGTGCCCAAACAGGGTTGAACACTGAAGCTTTCTTT. Encoded protein: CAQTGLNTEAFF.

This clone appeared a single time. The rearrangement links TRBV11-2 to TRBJ2-5; D remains unclear. CDR3 length: 14 amino acids. V dropped 2 bases and J dropped 5 bases, with 12 bases sitting between them. CDR1 SGHAT and CDR2 FQNNGV come from the germline V gene. The CDR3 nucleotides are TGTGCCAGCAGCTTACCTAGTAACGGGGAGACCCAGTACTTC. It yields the protein CASSLPSNGETQYF.

The rearrangement uses TRBV25-1 and TRBJ1-1, with TRBD1 matching over 12 bases. V gave up 4 bases and J gave up 1 base; unmatched junction bases: 7. The CDR3 spans 17 residues. Germline lookup yields CDR1 MGHDK and CDR2 SYGVNS. CDR3: CASSAPGQGAQNTEAFF. The CDR3 DNA follows: TGTGCCAGCAGTGCCCCGGGACAGGGGGCCCAGAACACTGAAGCTTTCTTT.

The chain employs TRBV7-6 and TRBJ1-2, with D possibly TRBD1 on 6 matching bases. The germline V gene encodes CDR1 SGHVS and CDR2 FNYEAQ. The CDR3 sequence is 14 residues long. V was clipped by 1 base and J by 7 bases, with 13 bases between them. The CDR3 loop reads CASSLGNRDGGYTF. CDR3 bases: TGTGCCAGCAGCTTAGGCAACAGGGATGGTGGCTACACCTTC.

This sequence joins TRBV2 and TRBJ1-5, with D uncertain. Trimming removed 6 bases at V and 0 bases at J, with 12 bases between. The CDR3 contains 15 residues. The germline V gene has CDR1 SNHLY and CDR2 FYNNEI. In DNA form, the CDR3 reads TGTGCCAGCAGAAAGAGGGAATATAGCAATCAGCCCCAGCATTTT. It specifies CASRKREYSNQPQHF.

The chain joins TRBV4-1 to TRBJ1-2; tentatively, D is TRBD1 (6 bases). Looked up from germline, CDR1 is MGHRA and CDR2 is YSYEKL. Trimming took 7 bases from V and 8 from J, leaving 17 bases between them. The CDR3 is made up of 13 amino acids. The CDR3 protein is CASTNERGRGYTF. DNA for the CDR3: TGCGCCAGCACCAACGAACGGGGGCGAGGCTACACCTTC.